The 13 T cell receptor beta chains listed next were all sequenced from one sample in a study of blood T cell repertoires in COVID-19. Clones were sequenced by immunoSEQ multiplex PCR, and TCRdb holds only the in-frame ones, with some missing. The sample lists roughly 260,000 clones; about 89% were seen once. Specimen: PBMCs or T cells enriched from blood (not recorded which). Every receptor here comes from a human donor in a cohort exposed to, infected with or recovered from COVID-19 (not recorded which). The donor label of this sample is uncertain.

The chain combines TRBV5-8 with TRBJ1-5, with 8 bases aligning to TRBD1. The V gene's germline CDR1 is SGHTS and CDR2 YDEGEE. The trim removed 3 bases at V and 6 bases at J, leaving 8 bases unmatched. The CDR3 sequence is 15 residues long. CDR3 coding DNA: TGTGCCAGCAGCTCGGGACAGGTCTTACCTCAGCCCCAGCATTTT. It is translated as CASSSGQVLPQPQHF.

V gene TRBV5-4 combines with J gene TRBJ2-1; 12 nucleotides agree with TRBD2. V lost 4 bases to trimming and J lost 6 bases; unmatched junction nucleotides: 8. Germline loops: CDR1 SGHNT, CDR2 YYREEE (reference sequence). The CDR3 length is 16 residues. The CDR3 sequence is CASSPPSGGALNEQFF. DNA of the CDR3: TGTGCCAGCAGCCCTCCTAGCGGGGGGGCTCTCAATGAGCAGTTCTTC.

The V gene is TRBV29-1, the J gene TRBJ1-1; 7 bases are a match to TRBD1. From germline, CDR1 is SQVTM and CDR2 ANQGSEA. V trimming: 6 bases; J trimming: 4 bases; junction bases outside the gene matches: 8. The CDR3 has 13 amino acids. In DNA, the CDR3 is TGCAGCGTGGCCTTACAGGGGAGCACTGAAGCTTTCTTT. Protein product: CSVALQGSTEAFF.

The J gene is TRBJ1-2, the V gene TRBV29-1, with D unclear. CDR3 size: 13 residues. V was shortened by 1 base and J by 7 bases, with 13 bases between the two germline ends. Germline V gene data show CDR1 as SQVTM and CDR2 as ANQGSEA. The CDR3 loop reads CSVEGWAGGGYTF. The CDR3, as DNA: TGCAGCGTTGAAGGATGGGCAGGTGGTGGCTACACCTTC.

This clone was seen just once. The rearrangement joins TRBV30 to TRBJ1-2; unclear D gene. The V gene's germline CDR1 is GTSNPN and CDR2 SVGIG (reference sequence). Trimming stripped 7 bases from V and 0 bases from J, with 6 bases between. This CDR3 is 11 amino acids long. CDR3 in amino acids: CALEANYGYTF. CDR3 DNA: TGTGCCTTGGAGGCTAACTATGGCTACACCTTC.

V usage is TRBV7-9 and J usage is TRBJ1-1; 9 nucleotides line up with TRBD1. V gave up 5 bases and J gave up 4 bases; unmatched junction bases: 2. Germline loops: CDR1 SEHNR, CDR2 FQNEAQ (reference sequence). The CDR3 covers 13 residues. CDR3 sequence reads: CASSQQGATEAFF. CDR3 DNA: TGTGCCAGCAGCCAACAGGGGGCCACTGAAGCTTTCTTT.

This chain connects TRBV5-6 to TRBJ1-5, with 8 nucleotides matching TRBD1. CDR3 size: 15 residues. The germline CDR1 and CDR2 sequences are SGHDT and YYEEEE. V was pared by 2 bases and J by 4 bases, with 5 bases of the junction left unmatched. The CDR3 region is CASSFNTGGNQPQHF. The DNA of the CDR3 is TGTGCCAGCAGCTTTAACACAGGGGGTAATCAGCCCCAGCATTTT.

V is TRBV24-1 and J is TRBJ1-2, with D possibly TRBD1 on 5 matching bases. The CDR3 is made up of 13 amino acids. The V end lost 3 bases, the J end lost 8 bases, and 12 bases lay between the germline ends. CDR1 KGHDR and CDR2 SFDVKD come from the germline V gene. The CDR3 sequence is CATSDGQGRGYTF. CDR3 sequence (DNA): TGTGCCACCAGTGATGGCCAGGGTCGAGGCTACACCTTC.

This clone was found a few times. The genes are TRBV6-5 and TRBJ2-2; possible D gene TRBD1, 5 bases. The CDR3 covers 14 residues. The V and J ends lost 8 bases and 1 base respectively, with 11 bases between them. CDR1 MNHEY and CDR2 SVGAGI come from the germline V gene. DNA of the CDR3: TGTGCCAGCCACAGGCTAAAGAACACCGGGGAGCTGTTTTTT. Its protein product is CASHRLKNTGELFF.

This clone was seen once. In nucleotides, the CDR3 is TGTGCCAGTACTAGCGGGGGGCTCCAAGAGACCCAGTACTTC. Its protein product is CASTSGGLQETQYF. The V and J genes are TRBV5-4 and TRBJ2-5, with 12 bases fitting TRBD2. V was clipped by 8 bases and J by 1 base; unmatched bases: 3. The CDR3 length is 14 residues. Looked up from germline, CDR1 is SGHNT and CDR2 is YYREEE (reference sequence).

V gene TRBV15 combines with J gene TRBJ2-4, with 9 bases identical to TRBD2. The CDR3 has 13 amino acids. V lost 8 bases and J lost 7; bases outside the gene matches: 6. Germline loops: CDR1 LNHNV, CDR2 YYDKDF (reference sequence). CDR3 sequence: CATVASGVNIQYF. CDR3 DNA sequence: TGTGCCACCGTCGCTAGCGGGGTGAACATTCAGTACTTC.

The V gene is TRBV3-1 (or the pseudogene TRBV3-2), the J gene TRBJ1-3, with D uncertain. CDR3 length equals 14 residues. Germline CDR1 reads LGHDT; CDR2 reads YNNKEL (reference sequence). V was shortened by 7 bases and J by 2 bases, with 12 bases between the two germline ends. The CDR3 spells CASKDGVAGNTIYF. The CDR3 bases are TGTGCCAGCAAAGACGGGGTGGCTGGAAACACCATATATTTT.

V gene TRBV3-1 (or the pseudogene TRBV3-2) combines with J gene TRBJ2-5; tentative D call: TRBD2 (6 bases). CDR3 length: 13 residues. V was cut by 6 bases and J by 1 base, with 9 bases left in between. In germline, CDR1 is LGHDT, CDR2 YNNKEL (reference sequence). CDR3 sequence: CASRAGLQETQYF. CDR3 in DNA: TGTGCCAGCAGGGCGGGACTCCAAGAGACCCAGTACTTC.